These T cell receptor beta chains were read from a single sample in a study of PD-1 blockade in classical Hodgkin lymphoma. Repertoires were generated with immunoSEQ multiplex PCR, while TCRdb's copy carries only in-frame clones and drops some. The sample has approximately 99,000 clones, about nine tenths seen once. The material sequenced was peripheral blood mononuclear cells (PBMCs), taken before the second cycle of nivolumab. The origin of the receptors is a human donor with classical Hodgkin lymphoma. Each CDR3 is given with its conserved first and last residue. The D gene is left open where the match is weak. Expanded clones get a size class; other rows say once, few or many, or leave the size out.

DNA	CDR3	V	size	D	J
TGTGCCAGCAGAGATGAGGCCCCTGAAGCTTTCTTT	CASRDEAPEAFF	TRBV7-9	NA	NA	TRBJ1-1
TGTGCCAGCAGCTTAGGGGCCAGGGGGATTTACGAGCAGTACTTC	CASSLGARGIYEQYF	TRBV13	NA	TRBD1	TRBJ2-7
TGTGCCAGCAGTTCGAACTATGGCTACACCTTC	CASSSNYGYTF	TRBV6-6	NA	NA	TRBJ1-2
TGTGCCAGCATCCCGACTAGCGGGAGCACAGATACGCAGTATTTT	CASIPTSGSTDTQYF	TRBV6-5	NA	TRBD2	TRBJ2-3
TGTGCCAGCAGGTGGGGGGCGGGTCTCACTGAAGCTTTCTTT	CASRWGAGLTEAFF	TRBV6-1	once	NA	TRBJ1-1
TGTGCCAGCAGTTACCGACCGAACGGGGGCGAAAGTTCTCGCACCTTC	CASSYRPNGGESSRTF	TRBV6-5	NA	NA	TRBJ1-2
TGTGCCAGCACTTGGGACAGCAACACTGAAGCTTTCTTT	CASTWDSNTEAFF	TRBV7-9	NA	TRBD1	TRBJ1-1
TGTGCCAGCAGCTACAGGTTTGAGAACACTGAAGCTTTCTTT	CASSYRFENTEAFF	TRBV7-2	NA	NA	TRBJ1-1
TGTGCCAGTAGTATACAGGGTGGCAATCAGCCCCAGCATTTT	CASSIQGGNQPQHF	TRBV19	NA	NA	TRBJ1-5
TGCAGCGTTGAAGTTACTAGCGGCTACACCTTC	CSVEVTSGYTF	TRBV29-1	NA	NA	TRBJ1-2